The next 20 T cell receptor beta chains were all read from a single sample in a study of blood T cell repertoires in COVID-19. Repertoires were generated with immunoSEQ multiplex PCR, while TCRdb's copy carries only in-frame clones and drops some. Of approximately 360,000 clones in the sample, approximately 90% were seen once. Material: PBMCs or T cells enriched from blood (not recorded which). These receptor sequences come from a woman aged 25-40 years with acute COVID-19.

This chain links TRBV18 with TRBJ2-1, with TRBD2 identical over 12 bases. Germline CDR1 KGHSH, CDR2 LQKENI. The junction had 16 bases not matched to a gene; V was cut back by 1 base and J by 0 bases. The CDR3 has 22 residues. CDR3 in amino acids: CASSPRTGPTSGGSVSYNEQFF. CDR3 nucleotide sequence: TGTGCCAGCTCACCACGTACAGGGCCGACTAGCGGGGGCTCCGTCTCCTACAATGAGCAGTTCTTC.

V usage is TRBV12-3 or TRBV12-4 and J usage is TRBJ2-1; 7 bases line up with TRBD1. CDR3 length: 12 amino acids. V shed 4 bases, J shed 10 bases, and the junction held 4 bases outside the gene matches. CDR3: CASSSLTGEQFF. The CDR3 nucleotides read TGTGCCAGCAGTTCCCTGACAGGGGAGCAGTTCTTC.

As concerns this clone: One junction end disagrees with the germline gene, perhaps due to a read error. Written as DNA, the CDR3 is TGTGCCAGCAGATTAGACAGGGGAGACACTGAAGCTTTCTTT. This translates into CASRLDRGDTEAFF. J is TRBJ1-1 and V is TRBV7-8; 8 nucleotides agree with TRBD1. The CDR3 sequence is 14 residues long. The germline V gene encodes CDR1 SGHVS and CDR2 FQNEAQ.

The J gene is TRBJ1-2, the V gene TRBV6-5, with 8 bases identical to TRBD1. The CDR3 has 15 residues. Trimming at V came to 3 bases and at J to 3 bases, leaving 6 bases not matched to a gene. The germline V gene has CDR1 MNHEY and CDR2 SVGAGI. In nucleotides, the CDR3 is TGTGCCAGCAGTTATGGACAGGGTGGGGACTATGGCTACACCTTC. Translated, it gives CASSYGQGGDYGYTF.

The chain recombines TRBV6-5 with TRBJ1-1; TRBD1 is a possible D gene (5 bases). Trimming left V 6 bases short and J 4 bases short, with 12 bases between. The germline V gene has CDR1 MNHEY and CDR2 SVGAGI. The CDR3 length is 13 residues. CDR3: CASRSDRSTEAFF. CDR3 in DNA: TGTGCCAGCAGGAGCGACAGAAGCACTGAAGCTTTCTTT.

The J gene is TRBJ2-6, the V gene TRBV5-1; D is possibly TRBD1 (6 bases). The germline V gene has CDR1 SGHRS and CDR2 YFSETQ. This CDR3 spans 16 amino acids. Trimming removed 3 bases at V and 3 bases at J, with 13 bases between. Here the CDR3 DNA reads TGCGCCAGCAGCTATGGAGACAGGTATGGGGCCAACGTCCTGACTTTC. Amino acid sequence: CASSYGDRYGANVLTF.

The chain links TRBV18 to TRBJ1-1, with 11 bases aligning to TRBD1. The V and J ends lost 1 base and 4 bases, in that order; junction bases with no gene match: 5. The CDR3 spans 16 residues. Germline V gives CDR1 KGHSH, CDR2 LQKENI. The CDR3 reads CASSPLGQGAGTEAFF. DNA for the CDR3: TGTGCCAGCTCACCACTCGGACAGGGGGCTGGCACTGAAGCTTTCTTT.

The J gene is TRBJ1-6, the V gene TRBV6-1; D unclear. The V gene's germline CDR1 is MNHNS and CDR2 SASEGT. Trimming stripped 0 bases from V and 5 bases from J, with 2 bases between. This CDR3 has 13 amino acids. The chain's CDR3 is CASSEANNSPLHF. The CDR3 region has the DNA TGTGCCAGCAGTGAAGCCAATAATTCACCCCTCCACTTT.

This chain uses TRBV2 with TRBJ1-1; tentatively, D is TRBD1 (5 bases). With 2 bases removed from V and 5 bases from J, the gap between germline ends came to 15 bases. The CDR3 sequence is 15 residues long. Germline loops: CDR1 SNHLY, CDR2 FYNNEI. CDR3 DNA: TGTGCCAGCAGTGAATTAAGGGGTTTGGGGACTGAAGCTTTCTTT. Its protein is CASSELRGLGTEAFF.

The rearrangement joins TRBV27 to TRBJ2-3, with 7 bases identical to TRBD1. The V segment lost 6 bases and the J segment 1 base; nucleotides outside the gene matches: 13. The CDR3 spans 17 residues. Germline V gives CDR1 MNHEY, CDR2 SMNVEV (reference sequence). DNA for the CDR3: TGTGCCAGCAGCCGACAAAAGGGACAGCTGGGCACAGATACGCAGTATTTT. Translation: CASSRQKGQLGTDTQYF.

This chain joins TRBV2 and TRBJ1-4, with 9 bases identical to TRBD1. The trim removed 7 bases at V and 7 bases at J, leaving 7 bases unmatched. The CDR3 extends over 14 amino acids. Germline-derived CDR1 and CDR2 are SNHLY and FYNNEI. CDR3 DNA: TGTGCCAGCATGGACAACAGGGGGCGTGAAAAACTGTTTTTT. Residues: CASMDNRGREKLFF.

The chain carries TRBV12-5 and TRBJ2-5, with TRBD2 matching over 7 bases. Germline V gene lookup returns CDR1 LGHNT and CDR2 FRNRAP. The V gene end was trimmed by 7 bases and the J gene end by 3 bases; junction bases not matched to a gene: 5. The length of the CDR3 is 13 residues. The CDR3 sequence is CASVQGGKETQYF. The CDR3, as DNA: TGTGCTAGTGTCCAGGGAGGGAAAGAGACCCAGTACTTC.

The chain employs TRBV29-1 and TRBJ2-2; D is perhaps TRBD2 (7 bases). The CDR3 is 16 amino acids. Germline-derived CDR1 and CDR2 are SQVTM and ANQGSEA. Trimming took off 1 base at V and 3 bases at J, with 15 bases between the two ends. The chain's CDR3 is CSVEGLWGGDTGELFF. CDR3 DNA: TGCAGCGTTGAAGGGCTCTGGGGGGGCGACACCGGGGAGCTGTTTTTT.

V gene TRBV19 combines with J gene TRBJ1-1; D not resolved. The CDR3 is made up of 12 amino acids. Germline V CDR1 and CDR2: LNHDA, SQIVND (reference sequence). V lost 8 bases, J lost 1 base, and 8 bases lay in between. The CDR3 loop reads CASDNTNTEAFF. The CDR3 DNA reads TGTGCCAGTGACAATACGAACACTGAAGCTTTCTTT.

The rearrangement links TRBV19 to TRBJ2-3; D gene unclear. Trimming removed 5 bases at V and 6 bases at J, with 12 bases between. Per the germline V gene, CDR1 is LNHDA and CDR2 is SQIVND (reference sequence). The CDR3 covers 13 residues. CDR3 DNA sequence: TGTGCCAGTAGTTCCCGAGGCGATGATACGCAGTATTTT. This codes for CASSSRGDDTQYF. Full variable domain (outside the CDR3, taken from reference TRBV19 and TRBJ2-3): DGGITQSPKYLFRKEGQNVTLSCEQNLNHDAMYWYRQDPGQGLRLIYYSQIVNDFQKGDIAEGYSVSREKKESFPLTVTSAQKNPTAFYLCASSSRGDDTQYFGPGTRLTVL.

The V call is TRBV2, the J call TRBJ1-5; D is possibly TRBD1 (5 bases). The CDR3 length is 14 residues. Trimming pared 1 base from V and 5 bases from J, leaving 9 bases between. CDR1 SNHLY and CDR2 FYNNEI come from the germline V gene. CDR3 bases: TGTGCCAGCAGTGAAGATGGGGCCTATCAGCCCCAGCATTTT. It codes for CASSEDGAYQPQHF.

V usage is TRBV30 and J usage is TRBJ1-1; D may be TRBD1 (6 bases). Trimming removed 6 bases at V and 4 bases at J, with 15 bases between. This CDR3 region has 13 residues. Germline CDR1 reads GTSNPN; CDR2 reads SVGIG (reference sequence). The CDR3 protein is CACYTGLTTEAFF. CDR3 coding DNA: TGTGCCTGCTATACAGGGCTAACCACTGAAGCTTTCTTT.

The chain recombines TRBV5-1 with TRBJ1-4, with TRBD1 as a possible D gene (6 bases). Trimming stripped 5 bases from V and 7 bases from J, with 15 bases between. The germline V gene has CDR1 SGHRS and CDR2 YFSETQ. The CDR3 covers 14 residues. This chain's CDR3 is CASRPGGGFEKLFF. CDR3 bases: TGCGCCAGCAGACCGGGGGGCGGATTTGAAAAACTGTTTTTT.

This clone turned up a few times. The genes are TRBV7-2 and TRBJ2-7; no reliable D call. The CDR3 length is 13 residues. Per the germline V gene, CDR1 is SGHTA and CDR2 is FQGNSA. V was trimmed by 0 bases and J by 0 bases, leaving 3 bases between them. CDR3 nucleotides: TGTGCCAGCAGCTTAGCCCTCTCCTACGAGCAGTACTTC. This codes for CASSLALSYEQYF. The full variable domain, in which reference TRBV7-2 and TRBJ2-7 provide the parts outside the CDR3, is GAGVSQSPSNKVTEKGKDVELRCDPISGHTALYWYRQSLGQGLEFLIYFQGNSAPDKSGLPSDRFSAERTGGSVSTLTIQRTQQEDSAVYLCASSLALSYEQYFGPGTRLTVT.

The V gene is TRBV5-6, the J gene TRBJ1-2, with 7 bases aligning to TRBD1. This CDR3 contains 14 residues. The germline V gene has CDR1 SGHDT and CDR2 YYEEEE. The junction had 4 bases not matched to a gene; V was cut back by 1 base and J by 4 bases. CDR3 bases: TGTGCCAGCAGCTTGACAGGGGCAACCTATGGCTACACCTTC. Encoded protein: CASSLTGATYGYTF.